This T cell receptor (beta chain) emerged from a study of Graves' ophthalmopathy and Graves' hyperthyroidism. Study results and limitations: Ophthalmopathy progression prediction by the model yielded a sensitivity of 60% to 71% and a specificity of 72.22%. Among expanded thyroid clonotypes above 0.001 frequency, most also occurred in blood.

TCR beta CDR3 regions were amplified from RNA transcripts. The first-round RT-PCR employed HTBI primers together with the Qiagen OneStep RT-PCR kit. A multiplex PCR was then performed as the second round. In TCRdb, the multiplex PCR reads were re-called with MiXCR into one record per CDR3 protein. Of 200,000 to 250,000 distinct CDR3 sequences listed, around a fifth are singletons. This clonotype was recorded at least ten times. Its antigen is undetermined. As diagnostic evidence, clinical symptoms, serum thyroxine, TRAb, thyroid ultrasound and orbital computed tomography were relied upon. PBMCs were obtained from roughly 9.5 ml of fresh peripheral blood. The CDR3 contains 15 residues. J was trimmed by 2 bases and V by 6 bases; bases with no gene match: 4.

The chain carries TRBV12-3 or TRBV12-4 and TRBJ2-2, with 9 bases identical to TRBD2. The clonotype was recovered from a woman between 50 and 59 years old with Graves' ophthalmopathy. The material sequenced was peripheral blood. CDR3 residues: CASRTSGANTGELFF. Written as DNA, the CDR3 is TGTGCCAGCAGGACTAGCGGAGCTAACACCGGGGAGCTGTTTTTT.